This TCR beta chain appears in the sequencing data of a study of shared clonotypes between healthy human individuals. Clones were sequenced by immunoSEQ multiplex PCR, and TCRdb holds only the in-frame ones, with some missing. The repertoire holds some 630,000 clones, with approximately 96% as singletons. Selected positively for CCR7 and CD45RO-negative, naive CD8 cells excluded terminally differentiated effector memory CD45RA+ cells. CDR1 and CDR2 from the germline V gene are SGHVS and FNYEAQ. CDR3 length: 16 amino acids. V was clipped by 2 bases and J by 5 bases; unmatched bases: 6. Study results and caveats: Lower generation probabilities were found for non-shared clonotypes than for those shared by all four donors. Across a handful of donors, naive CD4 shared roughly 5.1%, naive CD8 around 3.5%, memory CD4 less than 2.5%, memory CD8 0.4%.

This clone was recorded only once. Its antigen is still unknown. The chain links TRBV7-6 to TRBJ2-5; 12 bases map to TRBD1. The clonotype was recovered from a woman aged 25-40 years in good health. The sample comprised naive CD8+ T cells sorted from blood. Here the CDR3 DNA reads TGTGCCAGCAGCTTAATCGGGGACAGGGGGCGGGAGACCCAGTACTTC. Protein: CASSLIGDRGRETQYF.